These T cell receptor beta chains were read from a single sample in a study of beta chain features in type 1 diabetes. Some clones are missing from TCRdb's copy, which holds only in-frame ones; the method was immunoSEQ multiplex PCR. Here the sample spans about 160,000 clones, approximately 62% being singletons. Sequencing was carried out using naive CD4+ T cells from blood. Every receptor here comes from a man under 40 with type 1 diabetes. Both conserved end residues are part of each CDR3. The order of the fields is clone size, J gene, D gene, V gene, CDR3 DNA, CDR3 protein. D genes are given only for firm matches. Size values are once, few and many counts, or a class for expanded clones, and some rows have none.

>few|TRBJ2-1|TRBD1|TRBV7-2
TGTGCCAGCAGCCCGTCGACAGGGTGGTACAATGAGCAGTTCTTC
CASSPSTGWYNEQFF
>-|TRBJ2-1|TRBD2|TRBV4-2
TGTGCCAGCAGCCTAGCGGGGGCGCTCAATGAGCAGTTCTTC
CASSLAGALNEQFF
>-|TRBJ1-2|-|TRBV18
TGTGCCAGCTCCCGCGGTGCAGATACTAACTATGGCTACACCTTC
CASSRGADTNYGYTF
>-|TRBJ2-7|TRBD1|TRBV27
TGTGCCAGCAGTTCCATGGACAGGGCCTCCTACGAGCAGTACTTC
CASSSMDRASYEQYF
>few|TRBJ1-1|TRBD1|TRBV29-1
TGCAGCGTAGCACTATGGGACAGGGGTACCGGAGCTTTCTTT
CSVALWDRGTGAFF
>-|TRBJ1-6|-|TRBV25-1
TGTGCCAGCAGTGAATGGACGCCAGCGGGTCCCCTCCACTTT
CASSEWTPAGPLHF
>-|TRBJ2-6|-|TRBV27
TGTGCCAGCAGTTCTTATGCGGGGGCCAACGTCCTGACTTTC
CASSSYAGANVLTF
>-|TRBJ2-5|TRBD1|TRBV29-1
TGCCGCGTGGGCGGGACAGGGGGAGAGACCCAGTACTTC
CRVGGTGGETQYF
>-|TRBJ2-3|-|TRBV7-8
TGTGCCAGTGTGGAAAGCCGGGATACGCAGTATTTT
CASVESRDTQYF
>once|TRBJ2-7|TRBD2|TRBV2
TGTGCCAGCAGGGCCGGGACTAGCGGCTCCTACGAGCAGTACTTC
CASRAGTSGSYEQYF
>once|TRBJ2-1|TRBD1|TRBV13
TGTGCCAGCAGCATTGCACCGGGACAGGGCGGTGAGCAGTTCTTC
CASSIAPGQGGEQFF
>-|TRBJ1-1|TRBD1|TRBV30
TGTGCCTGGAGTGCCGACAGGGGGTTTTCTGAAGCTTTCTTT
CAWSADRGFSEAFF
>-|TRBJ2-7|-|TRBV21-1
TGTGCCAGCAGCAGAGGTGCAGCCTACGAGCAGTACTTC
CASSRGAAYEQYF
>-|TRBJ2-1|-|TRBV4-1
TGCGCCAGCAGCCAAGTGGTTCCGCTAAGCGGTGAGCAGTTCTTC
CASSQVVPLSGEQFF
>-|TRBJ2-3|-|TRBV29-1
TGCAGCGTTGGGACAGTATCTAGCACAGATACGCAGTATTTT
CSVGTVSSTDTQYF
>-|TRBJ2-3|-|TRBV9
TGTGCCAGCAGTCGAGGCACAGATACGCAGTATTTT
CASSRGTDTQYF
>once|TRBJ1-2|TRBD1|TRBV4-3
TGCGCCAGCAGCCAAGATTGGGACAGGTCTAACTATGGCTACACCTTC
CASSQDWDRSNYGYTF
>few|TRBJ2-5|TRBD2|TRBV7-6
TGTGCCAGCAGCTTAGTAGCGGGGTACCAAGAGACCCAGTACTTC
CASSLVAGYQETQYF
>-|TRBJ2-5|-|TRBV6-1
TGTGCCAGCAGTGAACAGAGGGGAGAGACCCAGTACTTC
CASSEQRGETQYF
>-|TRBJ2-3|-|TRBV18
TGTGCCAGCTCACCACCGTCCCAGGGGACAGATACGCAGTATTTT
CASSPPSQGTDTQYF
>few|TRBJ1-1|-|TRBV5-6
TGTGCCAGCAGCTTACAACCGGGCACTGAAGCTTTCTTT
CASSLQPGTEAFF
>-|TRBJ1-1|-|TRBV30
TGTGCCTGGAGCGTAGGAGGGACTGAAGCTTTCTTT
CAWSVGGTEAFF
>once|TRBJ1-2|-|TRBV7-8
TGTGCCAGCAGCCCCCGGCAGGACGCCTCACAGTATGGCTACACCTTC
CASSPRQDASQYGYTF
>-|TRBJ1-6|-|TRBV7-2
TGTGCCAGCAGCGTGGACGGCGCCGTCGGTTCACCCCTCCACTTT
CASSVDGAVGSPLHF
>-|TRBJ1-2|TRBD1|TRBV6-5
TGTGCCAGCAGGCCGACAGGGGCGACTAACTATGGCTACACCTTC
CASRPTGATNYGYTF
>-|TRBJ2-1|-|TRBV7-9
TGTGCCAGCAGCTTCACACAGGGCTCCGATGAGCAGTTCTTC
CASSFTQGSDEQFF
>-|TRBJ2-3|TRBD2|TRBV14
TGTGCCAGCAGCCAAGCTAGCGGGGCAGGGAGTACGCAGTATTTT
CASSQASGAGSTQYF
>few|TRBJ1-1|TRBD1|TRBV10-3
TGTGCCATCACCCCGGGACAGGGGGCGGGGGGCACTGAAGCTTTCTTT
CAITPGQGAGGTEAFF
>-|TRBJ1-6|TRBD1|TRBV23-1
TGCGCCAGCAGTCCCCACGGGACAGAGGATTCACCCCTCCACTTT
CASSPHGTEDSPLHF
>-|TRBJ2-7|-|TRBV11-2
TGTGCCAGCAGCTTATTAGGCAGGGGCAACGAGCAGTACTTC
CASSLLGRGNEQYF
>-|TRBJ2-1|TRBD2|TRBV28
TGTGCCAGCAGGGCTAGCGGTTCATACAATGAGCAGTTCTTC
CASRASGSYNEQFF
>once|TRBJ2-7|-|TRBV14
TGTGCCAGCAGCCTCCGGGACACCGGCTCCTACGAGCAGTACTTC
CASSLRDTGSYEQYF
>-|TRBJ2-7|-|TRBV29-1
TGCAGCGTGGCCGGACACCACTTGCCGTACGAGCAGTACTTC
CSVAGHHLPYEQYF
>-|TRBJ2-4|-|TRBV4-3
TGCGCCAGCAGCTCCCGGGGATTGTGGGGCACCAAAAACATTCAGTACTTC
CASSSRGLWGTKNIQYF
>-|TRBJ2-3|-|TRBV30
TGTGCCTGGAGTGTACTGGGGTCTCCGGGGACGCAGTATTTT
CAWSVLGSPGTQYF
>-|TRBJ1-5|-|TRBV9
TGTGCCAGCAGCGTAGGTCAAAATCAGCCCCAGCATTTT
CASSVGQNQPQHF
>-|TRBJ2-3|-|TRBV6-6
TGTGCCAGCAGCCGCACAGTGGGCACCACAGATACGCAGTATTTT
CASSRTVGTTDTQYF
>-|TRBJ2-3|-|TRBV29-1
TGCAGCGTTGCAGGTCCCAGCGGGGATACGCAGTATTTT
CSVAGPSGDTQYF
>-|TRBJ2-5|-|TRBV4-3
TGCGCCAGCAGCCAGGGGGACGGCCAAGAGACCCAGTACTTC
CASSQGDGQETQYF
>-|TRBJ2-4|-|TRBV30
TGTGCCTGGAGTGGGGGGACGGTAGCCAAAAACATTCAGTACTTC
CAWSGGTVAKNIQYF
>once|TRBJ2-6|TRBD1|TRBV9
TGTGCCAGCAGCTTACAGGGGCATAGCTCTGGGGCCAACGTCCTGACTTTC
CASSLQGHSSGANVLTF
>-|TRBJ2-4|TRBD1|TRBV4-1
TGCGCCAGCAGCCAAGACTCGAGAGAGGGGGCGCCCAAAAACATTCAGTACTTC
CASSQDSREGAPKNIQYF
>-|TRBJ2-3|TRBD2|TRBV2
TGTGCCACTCACGCGACTAGCGGGACAGATACGCAGTATTTT
CATHATSGTDTQYF
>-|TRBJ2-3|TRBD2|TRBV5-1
TGCGCCAGCAGCTTGGCCGTACTAGCGGCAGATACGCAGTATTTT
CASSLAVLAADTQYF
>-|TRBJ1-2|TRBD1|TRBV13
TGTGCCAGCAGTGACAGGGAATATGGCTACACCTTC
CASSDREYGYTF
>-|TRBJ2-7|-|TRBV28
TGTGCCAGCAGTTTGTACGAGCAGTACTTC
CASSLYEQYF
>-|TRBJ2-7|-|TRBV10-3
TGTGCCATCAATCCAGGGAGCAGCTCCTACGAGCAGTACTTC
CAINPGSSSYEQYF
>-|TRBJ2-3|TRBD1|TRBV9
TGTGCCAGCAGCGAGACAGGGGTTGGAGATACGCAGTATTTT
CASSETGVGDTQYF
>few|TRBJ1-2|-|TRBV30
TGTGCCTGGACTCAACAGGGACTAAGTGGCTACACCTTC
CAWTQQGLSGYTF
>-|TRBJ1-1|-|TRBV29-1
TGCAGCGGGTCAGATGCTGAAGCTTTCTTT
CSGSDAEAFF
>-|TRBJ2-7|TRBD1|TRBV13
TGTGCCAGCAGCTTCCGGGACAGAAGCTACGAGCAGTACTTC
CASSFRDRSYEQYF
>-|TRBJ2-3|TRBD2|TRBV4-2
TGTGCCAGCAGCCCTAGACTAGCGGGGGACACAGATACGCAGTATTTT
CASSPRLAGDTDTQYF
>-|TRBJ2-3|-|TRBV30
TGTGCCTGGAGTGGTGGGGAGTCCACAGATACGCAGTATTTT
CAWSGGESTDTQYF
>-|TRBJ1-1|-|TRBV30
TGTGCCTGTCCCGCCGGGGAGAACACTGAAGCTTTCTTT
CACPAGENTEAFF